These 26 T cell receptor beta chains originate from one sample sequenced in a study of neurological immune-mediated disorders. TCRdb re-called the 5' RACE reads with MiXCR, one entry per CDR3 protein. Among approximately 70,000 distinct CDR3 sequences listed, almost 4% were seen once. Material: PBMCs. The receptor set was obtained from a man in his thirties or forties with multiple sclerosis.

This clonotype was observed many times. For the CDR3, the DNA is TGCAGTGCTAGGTTCGGACTAGAAGTAACAGATACGCAGTATTTT. It translates to CSARFGLEVTDTQYF. The rearrangement links TRBV20-1 to TRBJ2-3, with 7 bases matching TRBD2. The V gene's germline CDR1 is DFQATT and CDR2 SNEGSKA (reference sequence). V was clipped by 3 bases and J by 3 bases; unmatched bases: 9. This CDR3 is 15 amino acids long.

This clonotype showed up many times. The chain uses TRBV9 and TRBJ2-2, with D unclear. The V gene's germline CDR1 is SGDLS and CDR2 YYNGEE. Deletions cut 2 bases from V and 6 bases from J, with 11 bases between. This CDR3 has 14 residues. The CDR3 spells CASSVWGTSGELFF. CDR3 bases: TGTGCCAGCAGCGTGTGGGGAACATCCGGGGAGCTGTTTTTT.

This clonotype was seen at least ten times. CDR3 residues: CASSPTGYEQYF. CDR3 coding DNA: TGTGCCAGCAGCCCGACAGGTTACGAGCAGTACTTC. The chain couples TRBV7-9 to TRBJ2-7; weak D call: TRBD1 (6 bases). The germline V gene has CDR1 SEHNR and CDR2 FQNEAQ (reference sequence). With 5 bases removed from V and 4 bases from J, the gap between germline ends came to 9 bases. This CDR3 is 12 amino acids long.

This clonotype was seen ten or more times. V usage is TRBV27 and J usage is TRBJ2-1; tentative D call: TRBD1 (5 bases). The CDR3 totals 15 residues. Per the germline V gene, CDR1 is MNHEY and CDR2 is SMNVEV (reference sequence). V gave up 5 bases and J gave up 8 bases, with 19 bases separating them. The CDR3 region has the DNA TGTGCCAGCAGTCCCCCAGGGCAGATAGGGTATGAGCAGTTCTTC. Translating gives CASSPPGQIGYEQFF.

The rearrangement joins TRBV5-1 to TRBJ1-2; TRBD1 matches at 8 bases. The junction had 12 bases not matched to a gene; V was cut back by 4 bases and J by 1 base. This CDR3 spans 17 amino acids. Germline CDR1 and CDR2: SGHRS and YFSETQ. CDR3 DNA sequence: TGCGCCAGCAGCCTGGGGGACAGGTCCCCCTTTAACTATGGCTACACCTTC. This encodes CASSLGDRSPFNYGYTF.

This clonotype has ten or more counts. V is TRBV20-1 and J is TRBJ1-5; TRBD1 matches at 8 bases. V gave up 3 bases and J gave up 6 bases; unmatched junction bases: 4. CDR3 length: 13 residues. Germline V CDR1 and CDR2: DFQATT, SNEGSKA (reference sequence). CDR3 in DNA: TGCAGTGCTAGGACAGGGGTGGCTCAGCCCCAGCATTTT. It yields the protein CSARTGVAQPQHF.

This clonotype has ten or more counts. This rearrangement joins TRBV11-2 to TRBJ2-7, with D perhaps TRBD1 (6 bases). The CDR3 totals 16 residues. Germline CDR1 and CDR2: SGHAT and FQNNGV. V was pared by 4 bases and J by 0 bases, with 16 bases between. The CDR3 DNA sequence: TGTGCCAGCAGCTCTTTCCAGGAAGGGGGCTCCTACGAGCAGTACTTC. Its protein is CASSSFQEGGSYEQYF.

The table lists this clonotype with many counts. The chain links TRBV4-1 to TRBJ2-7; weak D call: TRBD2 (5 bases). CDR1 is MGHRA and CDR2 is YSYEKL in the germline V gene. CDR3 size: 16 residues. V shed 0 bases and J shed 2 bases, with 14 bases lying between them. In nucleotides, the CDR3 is TGCGCCAGCAGCCAAGAATGGGCAGGAGGTACCTACGAGCAGTACTTC. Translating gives CASSQEWAGGTYEQYF.

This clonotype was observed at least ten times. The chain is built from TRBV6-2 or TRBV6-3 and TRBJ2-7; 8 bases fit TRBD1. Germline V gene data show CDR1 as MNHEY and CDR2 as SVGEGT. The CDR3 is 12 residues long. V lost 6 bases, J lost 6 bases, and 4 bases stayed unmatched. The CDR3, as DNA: TGTGCCAGCAGCGGGACAGGCATCGAGCAGTACTTC. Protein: CASSGTGIEQYF.

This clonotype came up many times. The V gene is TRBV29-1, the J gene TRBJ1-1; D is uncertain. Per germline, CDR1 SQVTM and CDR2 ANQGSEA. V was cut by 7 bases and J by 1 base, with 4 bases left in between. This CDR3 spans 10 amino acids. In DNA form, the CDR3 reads TGCAGCGCCCAGAACACTGAAGCTTTCTTT. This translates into CSAQNTEAFF.

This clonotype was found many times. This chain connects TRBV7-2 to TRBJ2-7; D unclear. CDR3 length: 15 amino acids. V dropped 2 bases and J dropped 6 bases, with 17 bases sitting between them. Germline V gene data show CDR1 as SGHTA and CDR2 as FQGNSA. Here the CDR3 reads CASSLSGSSRSEQYF. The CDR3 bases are TGTGCCAGCAGCTTATCCGGGTCCTCTCGATCCGAGCAGTACTTC.

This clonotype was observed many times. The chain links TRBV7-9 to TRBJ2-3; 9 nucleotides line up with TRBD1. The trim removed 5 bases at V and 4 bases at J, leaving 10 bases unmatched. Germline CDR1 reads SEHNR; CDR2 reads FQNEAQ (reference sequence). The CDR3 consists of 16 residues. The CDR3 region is CASSHPGQGRSDTQYF. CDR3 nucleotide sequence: TGTGCCAGCAGCCATCCAGGACAGGGGAGGTCAGATACGCAGTATTTT.

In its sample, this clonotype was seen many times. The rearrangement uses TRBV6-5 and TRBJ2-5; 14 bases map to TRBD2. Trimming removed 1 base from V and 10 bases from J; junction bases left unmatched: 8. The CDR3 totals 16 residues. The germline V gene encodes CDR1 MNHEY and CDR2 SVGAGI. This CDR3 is CASSYFGTSGGADQYF. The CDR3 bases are TGTGCCAGCAGTTACTTTGGGACTAGCGGGGGCGCAGACCAGTACTTC.

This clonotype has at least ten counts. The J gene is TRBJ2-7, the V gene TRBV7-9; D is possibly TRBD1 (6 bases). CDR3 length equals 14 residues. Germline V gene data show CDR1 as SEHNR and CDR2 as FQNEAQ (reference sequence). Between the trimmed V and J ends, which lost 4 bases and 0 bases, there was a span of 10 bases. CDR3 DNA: TGTGCCAGCAGCTCAGGGGAGAGCTCCTACGAGCAGTACTTC. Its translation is CASSSGESSYEQYF.

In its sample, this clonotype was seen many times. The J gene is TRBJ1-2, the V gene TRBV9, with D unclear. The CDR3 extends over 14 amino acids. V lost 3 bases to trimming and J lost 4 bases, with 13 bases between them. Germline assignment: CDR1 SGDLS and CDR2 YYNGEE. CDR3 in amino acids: CASSAGNTLYGYTF. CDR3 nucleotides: TGTGCCAGCAGCGCCGGGAACACCCTCTATGGCTACACCTTC. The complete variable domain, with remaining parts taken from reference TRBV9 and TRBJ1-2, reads DSGVTQTPKHLITATGQRVTLRCSPRSGDLSVYWYQQSLDQGLQFLIQYYNGEERAKGNILERFSAQQFPDLHSELNLSSLELGDSALYFCASSAGNTLYGYTFGSGTRLTVV.

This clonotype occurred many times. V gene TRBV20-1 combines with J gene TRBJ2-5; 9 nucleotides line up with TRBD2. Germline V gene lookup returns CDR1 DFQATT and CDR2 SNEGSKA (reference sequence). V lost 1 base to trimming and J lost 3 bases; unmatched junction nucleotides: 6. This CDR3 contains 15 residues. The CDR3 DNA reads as TGCAGTGCTAGAGTTTGGCGGGGGGGCAAAGAGACCCAGTACTTC. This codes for CSARVWRGGKETQYF.

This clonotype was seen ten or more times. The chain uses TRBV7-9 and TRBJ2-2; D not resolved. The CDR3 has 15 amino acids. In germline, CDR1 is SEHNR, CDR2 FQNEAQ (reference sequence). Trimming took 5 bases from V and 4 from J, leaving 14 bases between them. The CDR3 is CASSHPAGPTGELFF. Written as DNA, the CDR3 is TGTGCCAGCAGCCACCCCGCAGGCCCCACCGGGGAGCTGTTTTTT.

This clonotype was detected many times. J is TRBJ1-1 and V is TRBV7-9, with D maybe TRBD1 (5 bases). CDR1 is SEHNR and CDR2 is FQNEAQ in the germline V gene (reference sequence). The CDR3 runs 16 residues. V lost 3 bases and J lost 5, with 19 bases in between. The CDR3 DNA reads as TGTGCCAGCAGCTTCGACAGCCCAATCTTGGGAACTGAAGCTTTCTTT. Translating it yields CASSFDSPILGTEAFF.

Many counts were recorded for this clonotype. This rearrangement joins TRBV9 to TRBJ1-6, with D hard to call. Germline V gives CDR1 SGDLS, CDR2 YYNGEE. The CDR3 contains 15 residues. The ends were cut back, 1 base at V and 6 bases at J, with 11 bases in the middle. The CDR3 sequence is CASSVTAGLNSPLHF. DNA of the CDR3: TGTGCCAGCAGCGTAACCGCCGGCCTTAATTCACCCCTCCACTTT.

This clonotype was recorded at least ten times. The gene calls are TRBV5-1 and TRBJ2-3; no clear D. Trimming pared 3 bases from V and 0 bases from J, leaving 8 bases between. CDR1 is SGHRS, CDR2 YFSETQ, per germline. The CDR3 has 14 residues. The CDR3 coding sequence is TGCGCCAGCAGCTCGGCCGCAAGCACAGATACGCAGTATTTT. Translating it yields CASSSAASTDTQYF.

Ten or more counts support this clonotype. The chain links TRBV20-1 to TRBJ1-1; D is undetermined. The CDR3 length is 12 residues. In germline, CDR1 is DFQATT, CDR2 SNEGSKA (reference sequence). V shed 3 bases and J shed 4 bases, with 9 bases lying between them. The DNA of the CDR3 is TGCAGTGCTAGTGACGTTAGCACTGAAGCTTTCTTT. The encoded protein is CSASDVSTEAFF.

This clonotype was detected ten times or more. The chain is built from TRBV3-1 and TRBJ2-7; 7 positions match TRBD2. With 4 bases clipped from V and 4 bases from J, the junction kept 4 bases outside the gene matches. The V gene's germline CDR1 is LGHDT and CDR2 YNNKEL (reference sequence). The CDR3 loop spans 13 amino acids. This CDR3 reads CASSPLGGYEQYF. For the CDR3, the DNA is TGTGCCAGCAGCCCACTGGGGGGGTACGAGCAGTACTTC.

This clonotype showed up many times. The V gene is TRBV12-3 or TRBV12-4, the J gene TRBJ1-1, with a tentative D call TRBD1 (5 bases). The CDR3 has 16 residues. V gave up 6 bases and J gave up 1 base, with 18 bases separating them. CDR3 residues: CASSRKPGTANTEAFF. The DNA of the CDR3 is TGTGCCAGCAGCCGAAAACCCGGGACCGCGAACACTGAAGCTTTCTTT.

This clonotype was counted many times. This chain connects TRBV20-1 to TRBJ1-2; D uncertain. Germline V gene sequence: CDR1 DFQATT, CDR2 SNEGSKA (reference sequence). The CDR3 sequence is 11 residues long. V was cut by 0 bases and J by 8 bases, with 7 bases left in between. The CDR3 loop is CSARELFGYTF. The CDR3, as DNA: TGCAGTGCTAGAGAGCTTTTCGGCTACACCTTC.

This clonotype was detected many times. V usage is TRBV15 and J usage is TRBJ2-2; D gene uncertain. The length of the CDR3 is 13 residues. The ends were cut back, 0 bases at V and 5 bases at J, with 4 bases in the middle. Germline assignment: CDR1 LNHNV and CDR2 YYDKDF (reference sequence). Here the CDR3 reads CATSRDRTGELFF. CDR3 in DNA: TGTGCCACCAGCAGAGATCGGACCGGGGAGCTGTTTTTT. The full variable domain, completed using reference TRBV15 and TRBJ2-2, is DAMVIQNPRYQVTQFGKPVTLSCSQTLNHNVMYWYQQKSSQAPKLLFHYYDKDFNNEADTPDNFQSRRPNTSFCFLDIRSPGLGDTAMYLCATSRDRTGELFFGEGSRLTVL.

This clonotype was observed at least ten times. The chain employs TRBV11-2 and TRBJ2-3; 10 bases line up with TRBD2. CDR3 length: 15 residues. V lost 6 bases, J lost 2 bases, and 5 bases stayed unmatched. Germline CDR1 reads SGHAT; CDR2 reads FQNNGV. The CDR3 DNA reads TGTGCCAGCAGGGACAGCGGGGGGGCCACAGATACGCAGTATTTT. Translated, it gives CASRDSGGATDTQYF. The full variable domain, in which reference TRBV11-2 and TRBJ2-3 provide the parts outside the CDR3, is EAGVAQSPRYKIIEKRQSVAFWCNPISGHATLYWYQQILGQGPKLLIQFQNNGVVDDSQLPKDRFSAERLKGVDSTLKIQPAKLEDSAVYLCASRDSGGATDTQYFGPGTRLTVL.